The rows below give T cell receptor beta chains drawn from one sample of a study of T cells in Graves' hyperthyroidism and ophthalmopathy. TCRdb reprocessed the multiplex PCR reads via MiXCR and lists one record per CDR3 protein. The sample holds approximately 430,000 distinct CDR3 sequences; roughly 14% are singletons and the top ten take approximately 13%. Sample: blood. These receptor sequences come from a young man with Graves' ophthalmopathy. Each CDR3 is given with its conserved first and last residue. D genes are given only for firm matches. Expanded clones are given a class, and other clones once, few, many or no size at all.

D gene	clone size	J gene	V gene	CDR3 DNA	CDR3 protein
.	many	TRBJ2-7	TRBV27	TGTGCCACCAGCCCCCATCCAGGGTCCAACGAGCAGTACTTC	CATSPHPGSNEQYF
.	few	TRBJ2-4	TRBV6-1	TGTGCCAGCAGTTACGCGGCCGGGACAAGTAACATTCAGTACTTC	CASSYAAGTSNIQYF
TRBD1	few	TRBJ2-1	TRBV5-1	TGCGCCAGCAGCTTGGGGCCAGGGGGTAACTACAATGAGCAGTTCTTC	CASSLGPGGNYNEQFF
.	many	TRBJ2-5	TRBV2	TGTGCCAGCAGGGTCGGACAAGAGACCCAGTACTTC	CASRVGQETQYF
.	once	TRBJ1-2	TRBV24-1	TGTGCCACCAGTGATTTGGTAGGTGGCTACACCTTC	CATSDLVGGYTF
.	many	TRBJ2-7	TRBV30	TGTGCCTGGAGTGACTACTACGAGCAGTACTTC	CAWSDYYEQYF
.	many	TRBJ1-2	TRBV2	TGTGCCAGCAGTGGGACAGCGATTAATCCCTATGGCTACACCTTC	CASSGTAINPYGYTF
TRBD1	few	TRBJ1-2	TRBV25-1	TGTGCCAGTCTAGACAGGGGAAACGGCTACACCTTC	CASLDRGNGYTF
.	.	TRBJ1-2	TRBV14	TGTGCCAGCAGCCAGATAGGAGGCGGCTACACCTTC	CASSQIGGGYTF
.	many	TRBJ1-1	TRBV7-9	TGTGCCAGCAGGCCTAAAGATACCACTGAAGCTTTCTTT	CASRPKDTTEAFF
.	few	TRBJ2-7	TRBV7-8	TGTGCCGCCAAGGGGGGGGACGAGCAGTACTTC	CAAKGGDEQYF
TRBD2	many	TRBJ2-1	TRBV3-1	TGTGCCAGTACGGGGCGGGAGATCGTTAATGAGCAGTTCTTC	CASTGREIVNEQFF
TRBD2	few	TRBJ2-7	TRBV14	TGTGCCAGCAGCCAAGATCAGTGGACTAGCGGGAGGGCCCTCGACTACGAGCAGTACTTC	CASSQDQWTSGRALDYEQYF
.	.	TRBJ2-7	TRBV3-1	TGTGCCAGCAGCCGCCAGCCCGTGGGCTACGAGCAGTACTTC	CASSRQPVGYEQYF
.	.	TRBJ1-5	TRBV19	TGTGCCAGTAGAAATGGGGTTACTGAGGTTCAGCCCCAGCATTTT	CASRNGVTEVQPQHF
.	few	TRBJ2-2	TRBV6-5	TGTGCCAGCAGTTACTCGACAGACGGCCCGAACACCGGGGAGCTGTTTTTT	CASSYSTDGPNTGELFF
.	few	TRBJ2-5	TRBV20-1	TGCAGTGCTAAGGGTCGTAGGGAGACCCAGTACTTC	CSAKGRRETQYF
TRBD2	few	TRBJ2-1	TRBV25-1	TGTGCCAGCGTTAGCGGGAGGGTGAATGAGCAGTTCTTC	CASVSGRVNEQFF
.	.	TRBJ1-3	TRBV11-2	TGTGCCAGCAGCCAAGATGCCACAGCCGTTGGTGGAAACACCATATATTTT	CASSQDATAVGGNTIYF
.	.	TRBJ2-6	TRBV29-1	TGCAGCGTTGGAAGCGGGTACGGGGCCAACGTCCTGACTTTC	CSVGSGYGANVLTF
.	many	TRBJ1-6	TRBV9	TGTGCCAGCAGCGCATGGACAGAGAATTCACCCCTCCACTTT	CASSAWTENSPLHF
.	few	TRBJ2-5	TRBV5-5	TGTGCCAGCAGCTTGGTGTCTAGCGTATCCCAAGAGACCCAGTACTTC	CASSLVSSVSQETQYF
.	many	TRBJ1-1	TRBV7-2	TGTGCCAGCAGCCGGGACTCTTCTAAAGGGACTGAAGCTTTCTTT	CASSRDSSKGTEAFF
.	many	TRBJ2-3	TRBV24-1	TGTGCCACCAGTGATTCGCAGGGATTTGGAGATACGCAGTATTTT	CATSDSQGFGDTQYF
.	many	TRBJ2-7	TRBV6-5	TGTGCCAGCAGTTACTCGAGGACTAAGAACGAGCAGTACTTC	CASSYSRTKNEQYF
.	many	TRBJ2-1	TRBV7-9	TGTGCCAGCACCGGGGGACTCAATGAGCAGTTCTTC	CASTGGLNEQFF
.	many	TRBJ2-7	TRBV12-3/TRBV12-4	TGTGCCAGCAGTTTACAGGGCCTTAACTACGAGCAGTACTTC	CASSLQGLNYEQYF
.	many	TRBJ1-2	TRBV20-1	TGCAGTGCTAGCCAGGCCTATGGCTACACCTTC	CSASQAYGYTF
TRBD2	many	TRBJ2-1	TRBV5-1	TGCGCCAGCAGCATAGGACTAGCGGAGGGGTACAATGAGCAGTTCTTC	CASSIGLAEGYNEQFF
.	.	TRBJ1-2	TRBV19	TGTGCCAGTATGACGTCGATAGGCTACACCTTC	CASMTSIGYTF
.	few	TRBJ1-3	TRBV19	TGTGCCACCACCGGGCTCTCTGGAAACACCATATATTTT	CATTGLSGNTIYF
.	many	TRBJ2-1	TRBV20-1	TGCAGTGCTAGAGATACGGATACGGTGGCGAAGAATGAGCAGTTCTTC	CSARDTDTVAKNEQFF
TRBD2	many	TRBJ2-3	TRBV9	TGTGCCAGCAGCGTAAGGGCTAGCGGGACGACAGATACGCAGTATTTT	CASSVRASGTTDTQYF
.	.	TRBJ2-1	TRBV29-1	TGCAGCGTTAGGAGGAGCTCCTACAATGAGCAGCTCTTC	CSVRRSSYNEQLF
.	.	TRBJ2-1	TRBV20-1	TGCAGTGCTAGGCCTCGCGACTTATGGGCATCCTACGATGAGCAGTTCTTC	CSARPRDLWASYDEQFF
TRBD2	many	TRBJ2-5	TRBV7-9	TGTGCCAGCAGCCCTCAGCTCCTAGCGGGAGGTGAGACCCAGTACTTC	CASSPQLLAGGETQYF
TRBD1	few	TRBJ2-2	TRBV19	TGTGCCAGTAAGGTGGGACAGGGCGACGGGGAGCTGTTTTTT	CASKVGQGDGELFF
.	many	TRBJ1-5	TRBV30	TGTGCCTGGGGTGACCAAGAAAATCAGCCCCAGCATTTT	CAWGDQENQPQHF
TRBD2	many	TRBJ2-3	TRBV2	TGTGCCAGCAGTGAAGCGATAGCGGGAGCGGCAGATACGCAGTATTTT	CASSEAIAGAADTQYF
.	.	TRBJ1-2	TRBV9	TGTGCCAGCAGCACCCGCCGCGACGGGCCCCATAACTATGGCTACACCTTC	CASSTRRDGPHNYGYTF
.	.	TRBJ1-5	TRBV30	TGTGCCTGGAGTCCAGGGGTCCCTAGCAATCAGCCCCAGCATTTT	CAWSPGVPSNQPQHF
.	few	TRBJ2-1	TRBV19	TGTGCCAGTAGGGGGGGCGCGGGGCTGGGGGATGAGCAGTTCTTC	CASRGGAGLGDEQFF
TRBD1	few	TRBJ2-7	TRBV11-2	TGTGCCGTTACCGGGACAGCTATGACCGAGCAGTACTTC	CAVTGTAMTEQYF
.	many	TRBJ2-7	TRBV18	TGTGCCAGCTCGGAGGGGACGGTCGCCTACGAGCAGTACTTC	CASSEGTVAYEQYF
.	many	TRBJ2-2	TRBV5-1	TGCGCCAGCAGCTTGGCTTGGGCCTCAACCGGGGAGCTGTTTTTT	CASSLAWASTGELFF
.	.	TRBJ2-3	TRBV19	TGTGCCAGTCAAACCGACCCGGGCCGCACAGATACGCAGTATTTT	CASQTDPGRTDTQYF
.	few	TRBJ2-3	TRBV15	TGTGCCACCAGCAGAGAATGGTGGGATAGCACAGATACGCAGTATTTT	CATSREWWDSTDTQYF
.	.	TRBJ2-3	TRBV15	TGTGCCACCAGCAGAGATACGGAGCGCGCAGATACGCAGTATTTC	CATSRDTERADTQYF
.	few	TRBJ1-4	TRBV19	TGTGCCAGTAGTACCTTCCCAGGAGGGTATGAAAAACTGTTTTTT	CASSTFPGGYEKLFF
TRBD1	many	TRBJ2-3	TRBV5-5	TGTGCCAGCAGCTTGGTTGGGACAGGGTTTTTCGCAGATACGCAGTATTTT	CASSLVGTGFFADTQYF
.	few	TRBJ1-1	TRBV12-3/TRBV12-4	TGTGCCAGCAGGGACAGCCGGCCAGCTTTCTTT	CASRDSRPAFF
TRBD1	.	TRBJ2-7	TRBV13	TGTGCCGGCCGGCTTGGACAGGGGTTACACGAGCAGTACTTC	CAGRLGQGLHEQYF
TRBD1	many	TRBJ1-1	TRBV30	TGTGCCTGGAGTGCCGGACAGGGGGCGAACACTGAAGCTTTCTTT	CAWSAGQGANTEAFF
.	many	TRBJ2-7	TRBV7-9	TGTGCCAGCAGCCCCGATAGGAATTACGAGCAGTACTTC	CASSPDRNYEQYF